Presented here are 32 T cell receptor beta chains from one specimen sequenced in a study of blood T cells in healthy people across ages. Alongside a J-beta primer mix, a sample-barcoded 5' primer served in a second PCR lasting roughly 6 to 11 cycles. Via MiXCR, TCRdb re-called the 5' RACE reads, giving one row per CDR3 protein. The data contain about a million distinct CDR3 sequences, approximately 38% of them singletons. Sample: blood. These receptors originate from a man between 18 and 29 years old in good health.

This clonotype was detected a few times. The chain is built from TRBV21-1 and TRBJ2-7; whether TRBD2, the table's D call, matches the DNA was not checked. TRBV21-1 has pseudogene status. The CDR3 runs to 13 residues. This chain's CDR3 is CASMRTPAYEQYF. CDR3 nucleotide sequence: TGTGCCAGCATGAGGACTCCTGCCTACGAGCAGTACTTC.

This clonotype was counted at least ten times. The rearrangement joins TRBV2 to TRBJ2-3; 9 bases align to TRBD2. The CDR3 totals 17 residues. The V gene's germline CDR1 is SNHLY and CDR2 FYNNEI. V gave up 6 bases and J gave up 0 bases; unmatched junction bases: 10. CDR3 amino acids: CASRRSAGGPSTDTQYF. The CDR3 DNA reads as TGTGCCAGCAGGCGGTCAGCGGGGGGCCCCAGCACAGATACGCAGTATTTT.

The J gene is TRBJ2-3, the V gene TRBV27, with D perhaps TRBD1 or TRBD2 (6 bases each). Germline V gives CDR1 MNHEY, CDR2 SMNVEV (reference sequence). V lost 2 bases to trimming and J lost 5 bases, with 14 bases between them. The CDR3 sequence is 15 residues long. The CDR3 sequence is CASSLTQGGLDTQYF. The CDR3 DNA reads as TGTGCCAGCAGTTTAACTCAAGGGGGGTTAGATACGCAGTATTTT.

A remark on this clonotype: A far more abundant clone sits one base away, making this likely a read error. The chain employs TRBV7-2 and TRBJ2-3; D gene ambiguous. Germline assignment: CDR1 SGHTA and CDR2 FQGNSA. The CDR3 extends over 13 amino acids. CDR3 amino acids: CASSLDTTDMQYF. CDR3 in DNA: TGTGCCAGCAGCTTAGACACCACAGATATGCAGTATTTT. The variable domain in full, with the rest retrieved from reference TRBV7-2 and TRBJ2-3, is GAGVSQSPSNKVTEKGKDVELRCDPISGHTALYWYRQSLGQGLEFLIYFQGNSAPDKSGLPSDRFSAERTGGSVSTLTIQRTQQEDSAVYLCASSLDTTDMQYFGPGTRLTVL.

This sequence joins TRBV4-3 and TRBJ2-7, with D perhaps TRBD1 or TRBD2 (7 bases each). Trimming removed 1 base at V and 0 bases at J, with 16 bases between. This CDR3 region has 17 residues. Germline lookup yields CDR1 LGHNA and CDR2 YSLEER. CDR3: CASSQALRGGFSYEQYF. The CDR3 coding sequence is TGCGCCAGCAGCCAAGCTCTCAGGGGGGGTTTCTCCTACGAGCAGTACTTC.

This clonotype was observed a few times. V gene TRBV9 combines with J gene TRBJ2-7; D unresolved. CDR3 length equals 14 residues. CDR1 and CDR2 from the germline V gene are SGDLS and YYNGEE. Trimming took 1 base from V and 6 from J, leaving 14 bases between them. CDR3 DNA: TGTGCCAGCAGCGTACGTAGTAAGGGTCCCGAGCAGTACTTC. This encodes CASSVRSKGPEQYF.

This chain connects TRBV18 to TRBJ1-5; D remains ambiguous. The CDR3 loop spans 14 amino acids. Per the germline V gene, CDR1 is KGHSH and CDR2 is LQKENI. V was pared by 6 bases and J by 5 bases, with 14 bases between. The DNA for the CDR3 is TGTGCCAGCTCCCCGGAGGCAGAACATCAGCCCCAGCATTTT. Protein product: CASSPEAEHQPQHF.

There are a few counts of this clonotype. V and J are TRBV12-3 or TRBV12-4 and TRBJ1-1; tentatively, D is TRBD1 (6 bases). This CDR3 has 13 residues. V was trimmed by 4 bases and J by 10 bases, leaving 16 bases between them. The CDR3 loop is CASSSQGIGGAFF. Here the CDR3 DNA reads TGTGCCAGCAGTTCGCAGGGGATCGGGGGAGCTTTCTTT.

There are a few counts of this clonotype. V is TRBV4-1 and J is TRBJ1-5; 7 bases agree with TRBD1. Germline V gene data show CDR1 as MGHRA and CDR2 as YSYEKL. The V gene end was trimmed by 4 bases and the J gene end by 0 bases; junction bases not matched to a gene: 15. The CDR3 runs to 19 residues. CDR3 protein: CASSRKLGTDKYSNQPQHF. In DNA, the CDR3 is TGCGCCAGCAGCCGAAAGCTAGGGACAGATAAATATAGCAATCAGCCCCAGCATTTT.

This clonotype was counted ten times or more. J is TRBJ2-1 and V is TRBV12-3 or TRBV12-4; tentatively, D is TRBD2 (5 bases). V was clipped by 5 bases and J by 4 bases, with 12 bases between them. The CDR3 runs to 14 residues. The CDR3 is CASSNGLTYNEQFF. For the CDR3, the DNA is TGTGCCAGCAGTAACGGACTGACTTACAATGAGCAGTTCTTC.

The gene calls are TRBV24-1 and TRBJ2-2; D possibly corresponds to TRBD1 (6 bases). V was shortened by 9 bases and J by 0 bases, with 16 bases between the two germline ends. The CDR3 length is 16 residues. Germline assignment: CDR1 KGHDR and CDR2 SFDVKD. The CDR3 sequence: CATSPRYRANTGELFF. The CDR3 DNA is TGTGCCACCTCCCCCAGGTACAGGGCGAACACCGGGGAGCTGTTTTTT.

This clonotype occurred a few times. The chain is built from TRBV21-1 and TRBJ1-2; the DNA was not used to check the table's D call, TRBD1. TRBV21-1 is noted as a pseudogene. This CDR3 is 15 amino acids long. The CDR3 sequence is CASSKGREQNYGYTF. In DNA, the CDR3 is TGTGCCAGCAGCAAAGGCAGGGAACAGAACTATGGCTACACCTTC.

The rearrangement links TRBV12-3 or TRBV12-4 to TRBJ2-6; D is unclear. The CDR3 is 17 amino acids. V shed 5 bases and J shed 0 bases, with 14 bases lying between them. The CDR3 sequence is CASSQAGGLSGANVLTF. As DNA, the CDR3 is TGTGCCAGCAGTCAGGCAGGCGGCCTCTCTGGGGCCAACGTCCTGACTTTC.

The chain carries TRBV4-3 and TRBJ1-1, with TRBD1 as a possible D gene (6 bases). Deletions cut 0 bases from V and 3 bases from J, with 11 bases between. Germline CDR1 is LGHNA and CDR2 is YSLEER. This CDR3 region has 15 residues. CDR3 in amino acids: CASSQELGGHTEAFF. The CDR3 DNA sequence: TGCGCCAGCAGCCAAGAGCTGGGGGGGCACACTGAAGCTTTCTTT.

This chain joins TRBV12-5 and TRBJ1-2, with unresolved D. The CDR3 is 13 residues long. Germline CDR1 reads LGHNT; CDR2 reads FRNRAP. The V end was cut by 1 base, the J end by 6 bases, with 9 bases between. The CDR3 nucleotides read TGTGCTAGTGGTTTGGCAACCCACGATGGCTACACCTTC. It translates to CASGLATHDGYTF.

A few counts support this clonotype. The V call is TRBV20-1, the J call TRBJ2-4, with 8 bases identical to TRBD2. The J segment lost 1 base and the V segment lost 3 bases, leaving 14 bases of the junction unmatched. In germline, CDR1 is DFQATT, CDR2 SNEGSKA (reference sequence). This CDR3 spans 18 amino acids. CDR3 sequence reads: CSASRQVGGVVAKNIQYF. The CDR3 bases are TGCAGTGCTAGTAGACAGGTCGGGGGGGTTGTGGCCAAAAACATTCAGTACTTC.

The J gene is TRBJ2-6, the V gene TRBV27; D gene unclear. CDR3 length: 16 residues. With 2 bases removed from V and 1 base from J, the gap between germline ends came to 9 bases. CDR1 and CDR2 (germline): MNHEY, SMNVEV (reference sequence). CDR3 sequence (DNA): TGTGCCAGCAGTTTAGAGGCACGATCTGGGGCCAACGTCCTGACTTTC. The encoded protein is CASSLEARSGANVLTF.

V gene TRBV10-3 combines with J gene TRBJ2-1; 10 bases agree with TRBD2. V dropped 8 bases and J dropped 7; count of bases not matched to a gene: 5. CDR1 and CDR2 from the germline V gene are ENHRY and SYGVKD. This CDR3 is 13 amino acids long. This chain's CDR3 is CAIARTSGNEQFF. The CDR3, as DNA: TGTGCCATCGCAAGGACTAGCGGTAATGAGCAGTTCTTC.

A note on this clonotype: Just one base apart from a much larger clone, this may be a read error. The rearrangement links TRBV12-3 or TRBV12-4 to TRBJ2-7; no reliable D call. The CDR3 is made up of 14 amino acids. V was clipped by 1 base and J by 3 bases, with 10 bases between them. The chain's CDR3 is CASSLEYRDYEQYF. The CDR3 region has the DNA TGTGCCAGCAGTTTAGAGTACAGAGACTACGAGCAGTACTTC.

For this clonotype: The junction differs from germline at one of its ends, possibly a read error. The V gene is TRBV27, the J gene TRBJ1-5; 8 bases agree with TRBD1. Germline CDR1 MNHEY, CDR2 SMNVEV (reference sequence). The CDR3 loop spans 13 amino acids. The CDR3 sequence is CATSPGGYQPQHF. The CDR3 DNA reads as TGTGCCACCAGTCCAGGGGGCTACCAGCCCCAGCATTTT.

The chain uses TRBV7-2 and TRBJ1-5, with 7 bases fitting TRBD1. Germline assignment: CDR1 SGHTA and CDR2 FQGNSA. The CDR3 loop spans 18 amino acids. With 4 bases clipped from V and 2 bases from J, the junction kept 14 bases outside the gene matches. CDR3 residues: CASSSENSGGQRNQPQHF. The CDR3 DNA sequence: TGTGCCAGCAGCTCGGAAAACAGTGGGGGACAGCGCAATCAGCCCCAGCATTTT.

This clonotype has a single count. CDR3 residues: CATQGQGAVQPQHF. The CDR3 DNA sequence: TGTGCCACCCAAGGACAGGGGGCGGTTCAGCCCCAGCATTTT. The J gene is TRBJ1-5, the V gene TRBV19, with 11 bases matching TRBD1. Per the germline V gene, CDR1 is LNHDA and CDR2 is SQIVND (reference sequence). The CDR3 is 14 amino acids. V trimming: 10 bases; J trimming: 6 bases; junction bases outside the gene matches: 8.

The rearrangement joins TRBV2 to TRBJ2-2; D is uncertain. Per the germline V gene, CDR1 is SNHLY and CDR2 is FYNNEI. The CDR3 length is 14 residues. V shed 2 bases and J shed 7 bases, with 11 bases lying between them. The CDR3 coding sequence is TGTGCCAGCAGTGAACTCCGGAGTGGCGGGGAGCTGTTTTTT. Its translation is CASSELRSGGELFF.

The chain recombines TRBV4-3 with TRBJ2-7; tentative D call: TRBD2 (6 bases). Germline-derived CDR1 and CDR2 are LGHNA and YSLEER. This CDR3 has 17 amino acids. V gave up 0 bases and J gave up 3 bases, with 18 bases separating them. The CDR3 loop reads CASSQDLTPGLGYEQYF. DNA of the CDR3: TGCGCCAGCAGCCAAGATCTCACACCGGGACTCGGCTACGAGCAGTACTTC.

The chain uses TRBV6-5 and TRBJ2-7, with unresolved D. The germline V gene has CDR1 MNHEY and CDR2 SVGAGI. Deletions cut 6 bases from V and 3 bases from J, with 12 bases between. The CDR3 is 13 amino acids. Here the CDR3 reads CASSRTVNYEQYF. CDR3 bases: TGTGCCAGCAGCCGGACGGTCAACTACGAGCAGTACTTC.

The CDR3 is CASTRDSLSEAFF. As DNA, the CDR3 is TGTGCCAGCACCCGGGACAGCCTTTCTGAAGCTTTCTTT. The rearrangement uses TRBV28 and TRBJ1-1; 7 nucleotides align to TRBD1. Losses at the gene ends were 7 bases for V and 6 bases for J; bases not matched to a gene: 8. CDR3 size: 13 residues. Germline loops: CDR1 MDHEN, CDR2 SYDVKM.

J is TRBJ2-2 and V is TRBV7-3; D ambiguous. The CDR3 consists of 12 residues. In germline, CDR1 is SGHTA, CDR2 FQGTGA. The V end was cut by 1 base, the J end by 7 bases, with 4 bases between. CDR3 sequence (DNA): TGTGCCAGCAGCTTAAGTGACGGGGAGCTGTTTTTT. This codes for CASSLSDGELFF.

This clonotype occurred a few times. The chain carries TRBV14 and TRBJ2-5; maybe TRBD1 (5 bases). Trimming shortened V by 0 bases and J by 5 bases, and 7 bases separated the two germline ends. Per germline, CDR1 SGHDN and CDR2 FVKESK. This CDR3 comprises 13 residues. In DNA form, the CDR3 reads TGTGCCAGCAGCCAAGAACAGGCGGAGACCCAGTACTTC. Translation: CASSQEQAETQYF.

The table lists this clonotype with a few counts. V gene TRBV29-1 combines with J gene TRBJ1-2; 7 nucleotides agree with TRBD1. The CDR3 is 13 amino acids. Germline V CDR1 and CDR2: SQVTM, ANQGSEA. After removal of 7 bases from V and 2 bases from J, the junction contained 7 bases not matched to a gene. The CDR3 nucleotides read TGCAGCGCCATGACAGGGCCCAACTATGGCTACACCTTC. It translates to CSAMTGPNYGYTF.

The chain recombines TRBV7-9 with TRBJ2-3; TRBD2 matches at 9 bases. The V segment lost 2 bases and the J segment 6 bases; nucleotides outside the gene matches: 9. The germline gives CDR1 SEHNR, CDR2 FQNEAQ (reference sequence). The CDR3 contains 16 residues. This CDR3 is CASSLLAGGSLDTQYF. CDR3 nucleotide sequence: TGTGCCAGCAGCTTACTCGCGGGAGGGAGTTTGGATACGCAGTATTTT.

There are a few counts of this clonotype. The chain combines TRBV14 with TRBJ2-1; D remains ambiguous. V was shortened by 3 bases and J by 0 bases, with 15 bases between the two germline ends. CDR3 length: 17 residues. Germline lookup yields CDR1 SGHDN and CDR2 FVKESK. CDR3 sequence reads: CASSQSYKTFSYNEQFF. CDR3 sequence (DNA): TGTGCCAGCAGCCAGTCGTATAAGACCTTCTCCTACAATGAGCAGTTCTTC.

The chain joins TRBV14 to TRBJ2-2; D assignment may be TRBD1 or TRBD2 (5 bases each). The CDR3 has 15 residues. Germline lookup yields CDR1 SGHDN and CDR2 FVKESK. V gave up 1 base and J gave up 6 bases, with 12 bases separating them. CDR3 loop: CASSQGLRDAGELFF. CDR3 sequence (DNA): TGTGCCAGCAGCCAAGGGTTGAGGGACGCCGGGGAGCTGTTTTTT. The variable domain in full, completed from reference TRBV14 and TRBJ2-2, reads EAGVTQFPSHSVIEKGQTVTLRCDPISGHDNLYWYRRVMGKEIKFLLHFVKESKQDESGMPNNRFLAERTGGTYSTLKVQPAELEDSGVYFCASSQGLRDAGELFFGEGSRLTVL.